The 32 T cell receptor beta chains below all came from one sample that was sequenced in a study of technical replicates of blood from a handful of donors. Libraries were prepared by immunoSEQ multiplex PCR; TCRdb keeps only in-frame clonotypes and omits some of them. The data contain some 70,000 clones, 95% to 98% of them singletons. Sequences were obtained from T cells isolated from PBMCs. The source is a human donor in good health.

The CDR3 bases are TGCGCCAGCAGCGAGGTAGCGGGATACTACGAGCAGTACTTC. It is translated as CASSEVAGYYEQYF. The chain employs TRBV5-1 and TRBJ2-7, with TRBD2 matching over 8 bases. The germline V gene encodes CDR1 SGHRS and CDR2 YFSETQ. V gave up 4 bases and J gave up 3 bases; unmatched junction bases: 6. The CDR3 covers 14 residues. Drawing the rest from reference TRBV5-1 and TRBJ2-7, the complete variable domain is KAGVTQTPRYLIKTRGQQVTLSCSPISGHRSVSWYQQTPGQGLQFLFEYFSETQRNKGNFPGRFSGRQFSNSRSEMNVSTLELGDSALYLCASSEVAGYYEQYFGPGTRLTVT.

The chain uses TRBV9 and TRBJ1-1; 8 bases match TRBD1. V was pared by 2 bases and J by 11 bases, with 8 bases of the junction left unmatched. The germline V gene encodes CDR1 SGDLS and CDR2 YYNGEE. The CDR3 covers 13 residues. The CDR3 reads CASSVTGGNEAFF. The DNA of the CDR3 is TGTGCCAGCAGCGTCACAGGGGGAAATGAGGCTTTCTTT.

The chain combines TRBV7-9 with TRBJ2-7; 8 bases are shared with TRBD2. Germline values: CDR1 SEHNR, CDR2 FQNEAQ (reference sequence). The CDR3 contains 14 residues. The V gene end was trimmed by 6 bases and the J gene end by 2 bases; junction bases not matched to a gene: 6. CDR3 loop: CASRSAGEAYEQYF. The CDR3 DNA sequence: TGTGCCAGCAGATCAGCGGGAGAAGCCTACGAGCAGTACTTC.

CDR3 amino acids: CASSVDPSGNTGELFF. CDR3 in DNA: TGTGCCAGCAGCGTAGACCCTAGCGGCAACACCGGGGAGCTGTTTTTT. The genes are TRBV9 and TRBJ2-2; 7 bases line up with TRBD2. Losses at the gene ends were 0 bases for V and 2 bases for J; bases not matched to a gene: 4. Per germline, CDR1 SGDLS and CDR2 YYNGEE. CDR3 size: 16 residues.

The chain has TRBV9 and TRBJ2-7, with 7 nucleotides matching TRBD1. V trimming: 0 bases; J trimming: 6 bases; junction bases outside the gene matches: 6. CDR1 SGDLS and CDR2 YYNGEE come from the germline V gene. This CDR3 spans 14 amino acids. The CDR3 DNA reads as TGTGCCAGCAGCGTAGTTGAGGGGGCCACCGAGCAGTACTTC. Its protein is CASSVVEGATEQYF.

This clone was detected only once. This rearrangement joins TRBV29-1 to TRBJ1-1; D perhaps matches TRBD1 (5 bases). Trimming left V 5 bases short and J 0 bases short, with 10 bases between. This CDR3 comprises 13 residues. Germline assignment: CDR1 SQVTM and CDR2 ANQGSEA. CDR3 in DNA: TGCAGCGTTATACAGGAGATGAACACTGAAGCTTTCTTT. Translating gives CSVIQEMNTEAFF.

The chain couples TRBV20-1 to TRBJ1-1; possible D gene TRBD1, 5 bases. V lost 7 bases and J 1 base, leaving 7 bases between the germline ends. The CDR3 sequence is 11 residues long. Germline V gene lookup returns CDR1 DFQATT and CDR2 SNEGSKA (reference sequence). The CDR3 nucleotides are TGCAGTGATCAGGGGAACACTGAAGCTTTCTTT. Protein: CSDQGNTEAFF.

This chain links TRBV6-4 with TRBJ1-2; D remains ambiguous. The CDR3 is 12 amino acids. Trimming shortened V by 0 bases and J by 7 bases, and 6 bases separated the two germline ends. Germline CDR1 and CDR2: MRHNA and SNTAGT. The CDR3 nucleotides are TGTGCCAGCAGTGACTCGGCGGGTGGCTACACCTTC. Translating gives CASSDSAGGYTF.

This chain uses TRBV6-1 with TRBJ2-7; 7 positions match TRBD2. There are 14 residues in the CDR3. CDR1 and CDR2 from the germline V gene are MNHNS and SASEGT. Losses at the gene ends were 8 bases for V and 5 bases for J; bases not matched to a gene: 12. The CDR3 DNA reads TGTGCCAGCGACCCCTCCGGACTAGTCAACGAGCAGTACTTC. This gives the protein CASDPSGLVNEQYF.

The CDR3 sequence: CASTLNGGGRGTQYF. CDR3 nucleotides: TGTGCCAGCACTCTTAATGGGGGGGGCAGGGGGACCCAGTACTTC. J is TRBJ2-5 and V is TRBV11-2, with D possibly matching TRBD2 (7 bases). The CDR3 totals 15 residues. Per the germline V gene, CDR1 is SGHAT and CDR2 is FQNNGV. The V end lost 7 bases, the J end lost 7 bases, and 22 bases lay between the germline ends. Full variable domain (rest looked up from reference TRBV11-2 and TRBJ2-5): EAGVAQSPRYKIIEKRQSVAFWCNPISGHATLYWYQQILGQGPKLLIQFQNNGVVDDSQLPKDRFSAERLKGVDSTLKIQPAKLEDSAVYLCASTLNGGGRGTQYFGPGTRLLVL.

V gene TRBV7-9 combines with J gene TRBJ2-7, with 8 bases aligning to TRBD2. With V trimmed by 1 base and J by 5 bases, 4 bases remained unmatched. Germline-derived CDR1 and CDR2 are SEHNR and FQNEAQ (reference sequence). This CDR3 spans 14 amino acids. The DNA of the CDR3 is TGTGCCAGCAGCTTAGGGGGTAGCGGGAACGAGCAGTACTTC. Protein product: CASSLGGSGNEQYF.

The chain has TRBV5-6 and TRBJ1-1; D not resolved. From germline, CDR1 is SGHDT and CDR2 YYEEEE. This CDR3 is 14 amino acids long. Trimming cost V 0 bases and J 4 bases, with 10 bases left between them. The CDR3 nucleotides read TGTGCCAGCAGCTTGGGACGGTGGGCCACTGAAGCTTTCTTT. It yields the protein CASSLGRWATEAFF.

This clone was seen only a few times. The chain combines TRBV4-2 with TRBJ2-7; 7 nucleotides line up with TRBD1. With 1 base clipped from V and 7 bases from J, the junction kept 10 bases outside the gene matches. This CDR3 has 15 residues. CDR1 is LGHNA and CDR2 is YNFKEQ in the germline V gene. The CDR3 nucleotides read TGTGCCAGCAGCCAAGTGACGAGGGGGCACGGGGAGCAGTACTTC. Protein: CASSQVTRGHGEQYF.

The J gene is TRBJ2-5, the V gene TRBV20-1, with a possible D match to TRBD2 (5 bases). This CDR3 contains 11 residues. CDR1 DFQATT and CDR2 SNEGSKA come from the germline V gene (reference sequence). The germline V and J ends were trimmed by 2 bases and 5 bases, with 6 bases remaining between them. CDR3 nucleotide sequence: TGCAGTGCTAGAACGGGGGAGACCCAGTACTTC. As protein: CSARTGETQYF.

DNA of the CDR3: TGCGCCAGCAGCTTTCAGGGGGCGAACACTGAAGCTTTCTTT. It is translated as CASSFQGANTEAFF. This sequence joins TRBV5-1 and TRBJ1-1, with 8 bases that match TRBD1. The CDR3 contains 14 residues. The germline CDR1 and CDR2 sequences are SGHRS and YFSETQ. The V segment lost 2 bases and the J segment 1 base; nucleotides outside the gene matches: 1.

V gene TRBV28 combines with J gene TRBJ1-2; D unresolved. Trimming stripped 3 bases from V and 0 bases from J, with 8 bases between. Germline V CDR1 and CDR2: MDHEN, SYDVKM. There are 14 residues in the CDR3. For the CDR3, the DNA is TGTGCCAGCAGTTTCCCCAGTCCTAACTATGGCTACACCTTC. Its protein is CASSFPSPNYGYTF.

This clone was counted once. The rearrangement uses TRBV7-9 and TRBJ1-1; D gene unclear. CDR3 size: 12 residues. Looked up from germline, CDR1 is SEHNR and CDR2 is FQNEAQ (reference sequence). V was pared by 5 bases and J by 8 bases, with 12 bases between. The CDR3 DNA reads as TGTGCCAGCAGCGAAGGGCGGGTGGAAGCTTTCTTT. Translation gives CASSEGRVEAFF. The full variable domain, in which reference TRBV7-9 and TRBJ1-1 provide the parts outside the CDR3, is DTGVSQNPRHKITKRGQNVTFRCDPISEHNRLYWYRQTLGQGPEFLTYFQNEAQLEKSRLLSDRFSAERPKGSFSTLEIQRTEQGDSAMYLCASSEGRVEAFFGQGTRLTVV.

V and J are TRBV2 and TRBJ2-3; 10 positions agree with TRBD2. With 11 bases clipped from V and 7 bases from J, the junction kept 21 bases outside the gene matches. CDR1 and CDR2 from the germline V gene are SNHLY and FYNNEI. The CDR3 contains 17 residues. The DNA for the CDR3 is TGTGCCGAAACCACTAGCGGGATGAAGGTTCAGCATTATACGCAGTATTTT. The encoded protein is CAETTSGMKVQHYTQYF.

The chain employs TRBV29-1 and TRBJ2-1, with 12 nucleotides matching TRBD2. The CDR3 is 13 residues long. The junction had 3 bases not matched to a gene; V was cut back by 8 bases and J by 4 bases. Germline lookup yields CDR1 SQVTM and CDR2 ANQGSEA. The CDR3 DNA reads as TGCAGCTTCGGGACTAGCGGGTACAATGAGCAGTTCTTC. It codes for CSFGTSGYNEQFF.

The V and J genes are TRBV5-4 and TRBJ2-7; 11 nucleotides match TRBD1. V gave up 4 bases and J gave up 6 bases; unmatched junction bases: 9. Germline CDR1 reads SGHNT; CDR2 reads YYREEE (reference sequence). The CDR3 has 15 residues. This chain's CDR3 is CASSQFRDRGGEQYF. In DNA, the CDR3 is TGTGCCAGCAGCCAGTTCCGGGACAGGGGGGGCGAGCAGTACTTC.

V is TRBV6-1 and J is TRBJ2-1; 11 nucleotides line up with TRBD2. Germline lookup yields CDR1 MNHNS and CDR2 SASEGT. This CDR3 region has 16 residues. V shed 2 bases, J shed 2 bases, and the junction held 2 bases outside the gene matches. DNA of the CDR3: TGTGCCAGCAGTGAACTAGCGGGAGGTACCTACAATGAGCAGTTCTTC. It yields the protein CASSELAGGTYNEQFF.

The rearrangement links TRBV6-4 to TRBJ2-1; TRBD2 agrees at 9 bases. V dropped 7 bases and J dropped 4; count of bases not matched to a gene: 5. The CDR3 has 14 amino acids. Germline V gene data show CDR1 as MRHNA and CDR2 as SNTAGT. The CDR3 DNA sequence: TGTGCCAGCAAGAGACTAGCGGATTACAATGAGCAGTTCTTC. Its translation is CASKRLADYNEQFF.

V is TRBV10-1 and J is TRBJ2-7; 8 nucleotides line up with TRBD2. The CDR3 extends over 18 amino acids. The V segment lost 10 bases and the J segment 2 bases; nucleotides outside the gene matches: 22. Looked up from germline, CDR1 is WNHNN and CDR2 is SYGVQD (reference sequence). The CDR3 DNA sequence: TGCGCCACCCCAGAGGGGCGGGAGGAATTTATATGGGCCTACGAGCAGTACTTC. It yields the protein CATPEGREEFIWAYEQYF.

The chain joins TRBV20-1 to TRBJ2-1; D is unclear. Looked up from germline, CDR1 is DFQATT and CDR2 is SNEGSKA (reference sequence). V was clipped by 6 bases and J by 7 bases, with 7 bases between them. This CDR3 has 10 residues. As DNA, the CDR3 is TGCAGTGCACTCGGGAATGAGCAGTTCTTC. This encodes CSALGNEQFF.

In regard to this clone: Germline is not matched at one junction end, which may reflect a read error. This chain connects TRBV11-1 to TRBJ2-2, with D hard to call. This CDR3 has 14 residues. CDR1 is SGHAT and CDR2 is FQDESV in the germline V gene (reference sequence). CDR3: CASSLGRNIGELFF. CDR3 coding DNA: TGTGCCAGCAGCTTAGGCAGGAACATCGGGGAGCTGTTTTTT.

This chain uses TRBV28 with TRBJ2-2; D possibly corresponds to TRBD2 (5 bases). CDR3 size: 14 residues. Germline CDR1 is MDHEN and CDR2 is SYDVKM. V shed 1 base and J shed 5 bases, with 8 bases lying between them. CDR3 nucleotide sequence: TGTGCCAGCAGTTTATATGGGGAGACCGGGGAGCTGTTTTTT. It codes for CASSLYGETGELFF.

V is TRBV6-5 and J is TRBJ2-3; tentatively, D is TRBD2 (6 bases). Germline V lookup: CDR1 MNHEY, CDR2 SVGAGI. V was trimmed by 10 bases and J by 6 bases, leaving 14 bases between them. This CDR3 is 12 amino acids long. The CDR3 DNA reads TGTGCCACCCGGCGGGGTCGTGATACGCAGTATTTT. Translation: CATRRGRDTQYF.

The V gene is TRBV7-2, the J gene TRBJ2-5, with D perhaps TRBD1 (6 bases). The CDR3 loop spans 11 amino acids. Germline CDR1 reads SGHTA; CDR2 reads FQGNSA. Trimming removed 4 bases at V and 12 bases at J, with 12 bases between. The CDR3 nucleotides read TGTGCCAGCAGCTCACAGGGTTTGGAGTACTTC. Encoded protein: CASSSQGLEYF.

V is TRBV2 and J is TRBJ1-3; D unresolved. Germline CDR1 SNHLY, CDR2 FYNNEI. V dropped 3 bases and J dropped 4 bases, with 13 bases sitting between them. The CDR3 spans 15 residues. CDR3 nucleotide sequence: TGTGCCAGCAGTGAGGTTAGGAGGGTCGGAAACACCATATATTTT. It codes for CASSEVRRVGNTIYF.

The chain is built from TRBV4-1 and TRBJ2-1; D call uncertain. Germline CDR1 is MGHRA and CDR2 is YSYEKL. V lost 0 bases and J lost 8, with 14 bases in between. This CDR3 has 15 residues. CDR3 DNA sequence: TGCGCCAGCAGCCAAGATCAGTACACCGAGGATGAGCAGTTCTTC. Its protein product is CASSQDQYTEDEQFF.

The chain joins TRBV29-1 to TRBJ2-7, with D perhaps TRBD1 (5 bases). The CDR3 runs to 11 residues. Trimming shortened V by 6 bases and J by 1 base, and 7 bases separated the two germline ends. Germline V lookup: CDR1 SQVTM, CDR2 ANQGSEA. The CDR3 is CSVRQSYEQYF. DNA of the CDR3: TGCAGCGTCCGACAGTCCTACGAGCAGTACTTC.

The chain uses TRBV18 and TRBJ2-5; possible D gene TRBD1, 6 bases. The V end lost 6 bases, the J end lost 5 bases, and 16 bases lay between the germline ends. CDR1 and CDR2 from the germline V gene are KGHSH and LQKENI. The CDR3 has 14 amino acids. CDR3 sequence: CASSLIGQGETQYF. The CDR3 DNA follows: TGTGCCAGCTCCCTCATTGGGCAGGGGGAGACCCAGTACTTC. The entire variable domain, with the rest obtained from reference TRBV18 and TRBJ2-5, is as follows: NAGVMQNPRHLVRRRGQEARLRCSPMKGHSHVYWYRQLPEEGLKFMVYLQKENIIDESGMPKERFSAEFPKEGPSILRIQQVVRGDSAAYFCASSLIGQGETQYFGPGTRLLVL.